Presented here are 13 T cell receptor beta chains from one specimen sequenced in a study of cytomegalovirus exposure and HLA in healthy donors. The PCR contained 60 Vbeta and 13 Jbeta primers. Clones were sequenced by immunoSEQ multiplex PCR, and TCRdb holds only the in-frame ones, with some missing. The table lists about 160,000 clones, around 84% of them singletons, with approximately 3.1% in the top ten. The sequencing input was PBMCs. The source of these receptors is a woman aged 40 to 55 in good health and CMV-seronegative.

The genes are TRBV2 and TRBJ1-5; unclear D gene. The V gene lost 7 bases and the J gene lost 9 bases, with 16 bases spanning the gap. CDR3 length: 13 residues. Germline lookup yields CDR1 SNHLY and CDR2 FYNNEI. The CDR3 region is CASMGRALGPQHF. In DNA form, the CDR3 reads TGTGCCAGCATGGGTAGAGCGTTGGGGCCCCAGCATTTT. The full variable domain, rest sourced from reference TRBV2 and TRBJ1-5, is EPEVTQTPSHQVTQMGQEVILRCVPISNHLYFYWYRQILGQKVEFLVSFYNNEISEKSEIFDDQFSVERPDGSNFTLKIRSTKLEDSAMYFCASMGRALGPQHFGDGTRLSIL.

The chain recombines TRBV20-1 with TRBJ1-1, with D possibly matching TRBD1 (6 bases). V gave up 5 bases and J gave up 8 bases, with 12 bases separating them. This CDR3 is 11 amino acids long. In germline, CDR1 is DFQATT, CDR2 SNEGSKA (reference sequence). The CDR3 DNA reads TGCAGTGCTCCAGGACAGTTGGAAGCTTTCTTT. Its protein product is CSAPGQLEAFF.

This clone occurred a few times. The rearrangement uses TRBV19 and TRBJ1-4, with 9 bases lining up with TRBD1. Germline V gene sequence: CDR1 LNHDA, CDR2 SQIVND (reference sequence). After removal of 5 bases from V and 6 bases from J, the junction contained 7 bases not matched to a gene. The CDR3 sequence is 15 residues long. DNA for the CDR3: TGTGCCAGTAGTCCCCGGACAGGGGTGGATGAAAAACTGTTTTTT. It encodes CASSPRTGVDEKLFF. The variable domain in full, completed from reference TRBV19 and TRBJ1-4, reads DGGITQSPKYLFRKEGQNVTLSCEQNLNHDAMYWYRQDPGQGLRLIYYSQIVNDFQKGDIAEGYSVSREKKESFPLTVTSAQKNPTAFYLCASSPRTGVDEKLFFGSGTQLSVL.

V usage is TRBV7-8 and J usage is TRBJ1-2; a possible D gene is TRBD1 (5 bases). Germline V gives CDR1 SGHVS, CDR2 FQNEAQ. V gave up 5 bases and J gave up 12 bases, with 16 bases separating them. The CDR3 is 12 residues long. CDR3 region: CASSPTVGPDTF. The CDR3 nucleotides read TGTGCCAGCAGCCCGACAGTGGGGCCGGACACCTTC.

This clone was detected a few times. This chain links TRBV29-1 with TRBJ2-5; a possible D gene is TRBD2 (5 bases). The CDR3 length is 14 residues. Germline V gives CDR1 SQVTM, CDR2 ANQGSEA. The V end lost 7 bases, the J end lost 4 bases, and 19 bases lay between the germline ends. CDR3: CSAEPGLRGETQYF. The CDR3 DNA is TGCAGCGCCGAACCGGGGTTGAGAGGAGAGACCCAGTACTTC.

This clone was seen a few times. This chain links TRBV9 with TRBJ2-7, with TRBD2 matching over 8 bases. This CDR3 is built from 12 residues. CDR1 and CDR2 from the germline V gene are SGDLS and YYNGEE. With 6 bases clipped from V and 6 bases from J, the junction kept 5 bases outside the gene matches. CDR3 residues: CASNSGGAEQYF. CDR3 bases: TGTGCCAGCAACTCCGGGGGGGCCGAGCAGTACTTC. The full variable domain, in which reference TRBV9 and TRBJ2-7 provide the parts outside the CDR3, is DSGVTQTPKHLITATGQRVTLRCSPRSGDLSVYWYQQSLDQGLQFLIQYYNGEERAKGNILERFSAQQFPDLHSELNLSSLELGDSALYFCASNSGGAEQYFGPGTRLTVT.

The V and J genes are TRBV5-6 and TRBJ2-5, with 12 bases fitting TRBD2. V trimming: 3 bases; J trimming: 4 bases; junction bases outside the gene matches: 10. CDR3 length: 17 amino acids. Germline lookup yields CDR1 SGHDT and CDR2 YYEEEE. The CDR3 loop is CASSWASSGGAGETQYF. Here the CDR3 DNA reads TGTGCCAGCAGCTGGGCCTCTAGCGGGGGGGCCGGAGAGACCCAGTACTTC.

V usage is TRBV13 and J usage is TRBJ1-2, with D possibly being TRBD1 (5 bases). This CDR3 has 15 residues. The germline gives CDR1 PRHDT, CDR2 FYEKMQ (reference sequence). V dropped 5 bases and J dropped 2 bases, with 15 bases sitting between them. Written as DNA, the CDR3 is TGTGCCAGCAGCGATTCAGGGTTCCGGAACTATGGCTACACCTTC. Its protein product is CASSDSGFRNYGYTF.

The chain joins TRBV2 to TRBJ1-1; 7 bases match TRBD1. The CDR3 spans 14 residues. The V gene's germline CDR1 is SNHLY and CDR2 FYNNEI. J gave up 6 bases and V 1 base, and 5 bases lay outside the gene matches. The CDR3 spells CASSEEQGYAEAFF. DNA of the CDR3: TGTGCCAGCAGTGAAGAACAGGGGTACGCTGAAGCTTTCTTT.

The chain joins TRBV4-1 to TRBJ2-7; 9 nucleotides align to TRBD1. The junction had 4 bases not matched to a gene; V was cut back by 1 base and J by 0 bases. The CDR3 loop spans 16 amino acids. Germline lookup yields CDR1 MGHRA and CDR2 YSYEKL. CDR3 protein: CASSQGTGVTSYEQYF. CDR3 bases: TGCGCCAGCAGCCAAGGGACAGGGGTCACCTCCTACGAGCAGTACTTC.

This rearrangement joins TRBV28 to TRBJ2-3, with 10 bases that match TRBD2. Germline CDR1 MDHEN, CDR2 SYDVKM. J gave up 5 bases and V 8 bases, and 7 bases lay outside the gene matches. The CDR3 sequence is 14 residues long. In DNA form, the CDR3 reads TGTGCCAGCCTTATAGCGGGGGGAGAAGATACGCAGTATTTT. Its protein product is CASLIAGGEDTQYF.

The V and J genes are TRBV5-1 and TRBJ2-2, with no clear D. Germline values: CDR1 SGHRS, CDR2 YFSETQ. Trimming shortened V by 0 bases and J by 1 base, and 10 bases separated the two germline ends. The CDR3 loop spans 16 amino acids. CDR3 protein: CASSLDGQLNTGELFF. CDR3 DNA: TGCGCCAGCAGCTTGGATGGGCAACTGAACACCGGGGAGCTGTTTTTT.

The chain employs TRBV13 and TRBJ1-5; 8 bases map to TRBD1. J gave up 5 bases and V 5 bases, and 2 bases lay outside the gene matches. CDR3 length: 13 residues. Germline lookup yields CDR1 PRHDT and CDR2 FYEKMQ (reference sequence). As DNA, the CDR3 is TGTGCCAGCAGCGCGGACAGGGATCAGCCCCAGCATTTT. Protein sequence: CASSADRDQPQHF. The variable domain in full, completed from reference TRBV13 and TRBJ1-5, reads AAGVIQSPRHLIKEKRETATLKCYPIPRHDTVYWYQQGPGQDPQFLISFYEKMQSDKGSIPDRFSAQQFSDYHSELNMSSLELGDSALYFCASSADRDQPQHFGDGTRLSIL.